This T cell receptor (beta chain) comes out of a study of T cells expressing NK-cell markers. Study context: From sorted CD3+CD56+NKG2C+, CD3+CD56+NKG2C- and CD3+CD56-NKG2C+ T cells came the TCR beta repertoires. Overall study findings and caveats: A range of roughly 1.0-8% of CD8+ T cells consisted of dominant NKG2C+ clonotypes in a handful of donors. The same clonotypes also predominated in the CD3+CD56-NKG2C+ fraction of several donors.

In generating TCR beta cDNA, 5'RACE template switching with UMIs was used. Using the 5' RACE reads, TCRdb records one entry per CDR3 protein without DNA. The sample yields about 460,000 distinct CDR3 sequences, of which the top ten take up roughly 1.4%. Germline loops: CDR1 SGHDN, CDR2 FVKESK. There are 15 residues in the CDR3. Notes on this clonotype: As yet, its antigen is unknown.

This clonotype was sampled from a woman aged 50 to 65 in good health. The chain couples TRBV14 to TRBJ2-1. What was sequenced was blood T cells: a sorted CD56 or NKG2C T cell subset, CD4+ or CD8+ T cells, or bulk PBMC T cells (not recorded which). Here the CDR3 reads CASSHELGPWNEQFF.